Listed here is a single T cell receptor (beta chain). The sample originates from a study of blood T cell repertoires in COVID-19. J gave up 6 bases and V 5 bases, and 6 bases lay outside the gene matches. The CDR3 sequence is 13 residues long. TCRdb's copy holds only in-frame clones and misses some; the assay was immunoSEQ multiplex PCR. Here the sample spans a few hundred thousand clones, approximately 82% being singletons. This chain uses TRBV12-3 or TRBV12-4 with TRBJ1-1; 7 nucleotides match TRBD1. The receptor comes from a woman under 30 with acute or convalescent COVID-19. The sample was peripheral blood. The CDR3 sequence is CASSMTGWSEAFF. The CDR3 DNA sequence: TGTGCCAGCAGTATGACAGGGTGGTCTGAAGCTTTCTTT.